This T cell receptor beta chain was recorded in a study of radiotherapy plus CTLA-4 blockade in lung cancer. This clone came up once. The target antigen is unknown. Broader study findings: Following radiotherapy plus ipilimumab, tumor-derived TCR clones expanded in the blood.

The method was immunoSEQ multiplex PCR; TCRdb's version includes in-frame clones alone and lacks a portion of them. Among 120,000 or so clones listed, about 87% were seen once. CDR1 and CDR2 (germline): MRHNA, SNTAGT. V shed 2 bases, J shed 6 bases, and the junction held 5 bases outside the gene matches. This CDR3 comprises 16 residues. The receptor was derived from a human donor with non-small cell lung cancer that progressed on radiotherapy plus ipilimumab. The rearrangement joins TRBV6-4 to TRBJ2-1; 12 nucleotides line up with TRBD2. The sequencing here drew on peripheral blood, taken from a patient treated with radiotherapy plus ipilimumab. The CDR3 DNA sequence: TGTGCCAGCAGTGACCAACTAGCGGGAGGCCGCAATGAGCAGTTCTTC. It specifies CASSDQLAGGRNEQFF.